This section outlines one T cell receptor (beta chain) sequence together with its context. The antigen is not known. This record comes from a study of cytomegalovirus exposure and HLA in healthy donors. Study findings and constraints: Analyses of presence/absence relied on an assumption of roughly uniform sequencing depth across donors. Analysis performed later found more than 15,000 TCR beta sequences associated with HLA alleles at 0.05 false discovery rate. The study dropped some indistinguishable V segments, TRBV6-2 and TRBV6-3 among them.

The PCR ran on 60 Vbeta and 13 Jbeta primers. Repertoires were generated with immunoSEQ multiplex PCR, while TCRdb's copy carries only in-frame clones and drops some. The sample has 130,000 or so clones; about 70% are singletons. CDR1 MNHEY and CDR2 SVGAGI come from the germline V gene. Trimming pared 4 bases from V and 1 base from J, leaving 10 bases between. This CDR3 is 14 amino acids long. The gene calls are TRBV6-5 and TRBJ1-1; D is uncertain. The TCR sequence derives from a woman in her thirties or forties in good health and CMV-seronegative. The sequencing sample was made of PBMCs. The CDR3 region has the DNA TGTGCCAGCAGTTCTCAGCGTCAGAACACTGAAGCTTTCTTT. Encoded protein: CASSSQRQNTEAFF.